This TCR beta chain was identified in a study of shared clonotypes between healthy human individuals. CDR3 length equals 14 residues. The ends were cut back, 8 bases at V and 0 bases at J, with 8 bases in the middle. The V gene's germline CDR1 is SNHLY and CDR2 FYNNEI. Findings and limits, study-wide: Exclusively blood specimens were collected; tissue repertoires likely differ.

Each subset's genomic DNA was split evenly across several immunoSEQ plates. Method: immunoSEQ multiplex PCR; TCRdb's copy keeps in-frame clones and lacks some. The sample gives approximately 2.4 million clones, approximately 94% of which show up once; 0.13% is in the top ten. Comments on this clone: Its antigen is unknown.

The J gene is TRBJ2-6, the V gene TRBV2; D gene uncertain. The sequence came from a man in his late teens or twenties in good health. The specimen was naive CD4+ T cells sorted from blood. Subset of the sample: CD45RA+ positively selected. This CDR3 is CASGTRSGANVLTF. Written as DNA, the CDR3 is TGTGCCAGCGGTACACGCTCTGGGGCCAACGTCCTGACTTTC.